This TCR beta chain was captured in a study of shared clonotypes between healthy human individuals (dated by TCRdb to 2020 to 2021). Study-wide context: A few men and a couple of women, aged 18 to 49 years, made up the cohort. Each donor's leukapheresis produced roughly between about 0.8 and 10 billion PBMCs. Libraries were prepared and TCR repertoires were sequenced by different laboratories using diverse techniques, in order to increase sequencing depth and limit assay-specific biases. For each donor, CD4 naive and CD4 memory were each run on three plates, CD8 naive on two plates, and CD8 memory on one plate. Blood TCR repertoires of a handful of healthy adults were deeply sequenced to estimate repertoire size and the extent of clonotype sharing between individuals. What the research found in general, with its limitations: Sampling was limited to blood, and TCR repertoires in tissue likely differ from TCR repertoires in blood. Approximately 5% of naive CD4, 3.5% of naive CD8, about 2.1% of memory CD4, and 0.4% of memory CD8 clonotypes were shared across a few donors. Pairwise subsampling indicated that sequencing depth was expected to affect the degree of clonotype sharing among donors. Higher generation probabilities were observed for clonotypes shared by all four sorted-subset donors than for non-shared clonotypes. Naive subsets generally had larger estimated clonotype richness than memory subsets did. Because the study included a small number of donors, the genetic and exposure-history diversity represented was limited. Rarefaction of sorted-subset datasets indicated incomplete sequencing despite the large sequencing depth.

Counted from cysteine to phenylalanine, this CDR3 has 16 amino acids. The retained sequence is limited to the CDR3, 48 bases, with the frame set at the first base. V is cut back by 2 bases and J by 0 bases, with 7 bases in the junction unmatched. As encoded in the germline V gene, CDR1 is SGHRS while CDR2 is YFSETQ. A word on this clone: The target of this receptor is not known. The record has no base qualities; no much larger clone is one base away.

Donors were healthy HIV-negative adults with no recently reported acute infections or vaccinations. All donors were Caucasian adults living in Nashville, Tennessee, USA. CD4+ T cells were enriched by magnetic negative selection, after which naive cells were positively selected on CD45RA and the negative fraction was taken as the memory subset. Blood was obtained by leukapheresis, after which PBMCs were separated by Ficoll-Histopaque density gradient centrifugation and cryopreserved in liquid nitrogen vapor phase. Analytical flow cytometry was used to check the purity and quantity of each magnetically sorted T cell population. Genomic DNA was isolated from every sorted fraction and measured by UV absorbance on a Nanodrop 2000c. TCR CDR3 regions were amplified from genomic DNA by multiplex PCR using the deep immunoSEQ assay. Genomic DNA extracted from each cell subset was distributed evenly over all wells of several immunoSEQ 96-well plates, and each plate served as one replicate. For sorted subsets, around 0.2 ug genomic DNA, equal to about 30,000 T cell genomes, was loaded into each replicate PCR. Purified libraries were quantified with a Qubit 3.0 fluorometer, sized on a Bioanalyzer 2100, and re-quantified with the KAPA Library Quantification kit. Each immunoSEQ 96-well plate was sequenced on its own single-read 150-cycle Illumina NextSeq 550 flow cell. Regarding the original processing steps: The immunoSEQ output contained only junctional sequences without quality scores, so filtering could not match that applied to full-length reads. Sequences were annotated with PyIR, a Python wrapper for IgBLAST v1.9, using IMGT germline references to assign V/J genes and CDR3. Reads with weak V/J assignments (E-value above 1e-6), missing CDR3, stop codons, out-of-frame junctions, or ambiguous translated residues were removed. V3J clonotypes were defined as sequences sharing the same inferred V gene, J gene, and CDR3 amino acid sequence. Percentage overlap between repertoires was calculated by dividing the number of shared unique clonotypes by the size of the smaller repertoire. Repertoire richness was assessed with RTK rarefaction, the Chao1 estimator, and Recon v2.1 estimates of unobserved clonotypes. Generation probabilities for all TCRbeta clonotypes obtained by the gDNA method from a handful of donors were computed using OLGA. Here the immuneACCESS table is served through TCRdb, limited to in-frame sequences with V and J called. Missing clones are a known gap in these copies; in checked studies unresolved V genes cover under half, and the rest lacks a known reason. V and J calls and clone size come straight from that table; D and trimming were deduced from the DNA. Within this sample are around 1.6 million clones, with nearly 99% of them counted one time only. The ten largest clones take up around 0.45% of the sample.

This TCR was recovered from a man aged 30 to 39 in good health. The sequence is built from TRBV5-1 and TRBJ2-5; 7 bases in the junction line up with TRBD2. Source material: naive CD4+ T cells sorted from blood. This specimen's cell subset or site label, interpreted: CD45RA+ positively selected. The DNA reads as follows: TGCGCCAGCAGCTTTCTTGCGGGAGCGTACCAAGAGACCCAGTACTTC. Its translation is CASSFLAGAYQETQYF.